The present T cell receptor beta chain was sequenced within a study of T cell responses to AZD1222 COVID-19 vaccine (dated by TCRdb to the early 2020s). Looking at the study overall: AZD1222 recipients with second doses at about 4 weeks or about 12 weeks were pooled, because spike-specific TCR depth and breadth did not differ between schedules. Trial participants were enrolled into age subgroups of 18-55, 56-69 and 70-plus years, which contained 148, 28 and 57 TCR-sequenced participants, respectively. TCR sequencing covered about 230 trial participants: 200 to 210 given two doses of AZD1222 and about 26 given two doses of MenACWY control vaccine. The study at large found these results: No day 14 peak-response samples were available, so repertoires were characterized only after the peak T cell response. Participants were mostly white British and included more females than males, and it was suggested by the authors that clonal diversity may have been underestimated. Conclusions about previously exposed vaccinees are limited because only a handful of AZD1222 recipients were SARS-CoV-2 seropositive at baseline. A significant rise in spike-specific TCR breadth and depth was observed after two AZD1222 doses relative to day 0 and relative to MenACWY recipients. CD4 TCRs associated with the vaccine covered the entire spike protein, and the dominant responses were in regions 160-218 and 743-854. Reportedly, close to half of the unique spike-specific TCRs recognized epitopes lying outside the regions that are mutated in the B.1.351 and B.1.1.7 variants. In the small 56-69-year group, the increase in depth fell short of significance, most likely because of low power.

The sample's time point, from its label and the paper: baseline before first vaccination. Vaccinee samples came from UK trials COV001 and COV002, including a single-blind randomized controlled phase 2/3 trial of AZD1222 (ChAdOx1 nCoV-19) in healthy adults. Trial participant PBMC samples were collected at day 0 and day 28 after the second dose for TCRbeta chain sequencing. Concerning this clone: Its binding antigen is unknown. No clone much larger than this one lies a single base away; base qualities are absent.

A distance of 12 bases separates the germline ends of V and J, which lose 3 bases and 2 bases respectively. Via the germline V gene, CDR1 is KGHDR and CDR2 SFDVKD. The CDR3 has 15 amino acids, counting the end cysteine and phenylalanine. Left in the record is the CDR3 DNA by itself, 45 bases read in frame from the first base. The CDR3 regions of human TCRbeta chains were subjected to immunosequencing. Concerning the study's data processing: Repertoire TCRs were checked for matches against a reference library of SARS-CoV-2-specific TCRs that had been generated using the MIRA antigen-specificity platform. Breadth meant the fraction of unique TCRs that were SARS-CoV-2-associated, whereas depth meant the fraction of total T cells that were SARS-CoV-2-associated. Each spike-specific TCR was assigned to its reactive spike region and to a CD4 or CD8 class using the MIRA data. Log10-transformed breadth and depth values were compared by one-way ANOVA with Sidak's multiple comparisons tests. TCRdb obtained this table from immuneACCESS and retained in-frame rearrangements with V and J assigned. These tables miss some clones; where compared with another copy, unresolved V genes account for less than half of the shortfall, and the remainder is unexplained. V and J calls and clone size are copied from that table; D and trimming were computed from the DNA. Counted in this sample were around 76,000 clones; roughly 81% of them appeared once. Approximately 13% of the sample comes from the top ten.

This material consisted of peripheral blood, taken on day 0 of AZD1222 vaccination. The chain joins TRBV24-1 to TRBJ1-2, with TRBD1 as a weak D call on 5 bases. This receptor was identified in an adult in good health. Here is the DNA: TGTGCCACCAGTGATCCACCCCGGGGGAACTATGGCTACACCTTC. It encodes CATSDPPRGNYGYTF.